A selection of T cell receptor beta chains follows, all from one sample in a study of OX40 agonist ivuxolimab in advanced cancers. The method was immunoSEQ multiplex PCR; TCRdb's version includes in-frame clones alone and lacks a portion of them. The sample consists of 12,000 or so clones, roughly two thirds of them appearing once. Here the sequenced sample was CD4+ or CD8+ T cells sorted from blood, taken in a trial of the OX40 agonist ivuxolimab. Receptors were obtained from an adult with an advanced solid tumor such as melanoma, head and neck, liver or kidney cancer. Each CDR3 is given with its conserved first and last residue. Fields, in order: J gene, clone size, D gene, CDR3 length, V gene, CDR3 protein, CDR3 DNA. The D gene is left open where the match is weak. Size is omitted from some rows. Given values are once, few, many or a class for expanded clones.

j_call: TRBJ2-7; clone_size: -; d_call: -; cdr3_length: 14; v_call: TRBV15; cdr3_aa: CATSRAVTERDLYF; cdr3_nt: TGTGCCACCAGCAGAGCTGTGACAGAGAGGGATCTGTACTTC
j_call: TRBJ2-5; clone_size: -; d_call: -; cdr3_length: 12; v_call: TRBV7-8; cdr3_aa: CASSGGQETQYF; cdr3_nt: TGTGCCAGCAGCGGGGGCCAGGAGACCCAGTACTTC
j_call: TRBJ2-7; clone_size: -; d_call: -; cdr3_length: 14; v_call: TRBV29-1; cdr3_aa: CSVVEQGSLYEQYF; cdr3_nt: TGCAGCGTTGTTGAGCAGGGAAGTTTGTACGAGCAGTACTTC
j_call: TRBJ2-2; clone_size: -; d_call: -; cdr3_length: 13; v_call: TRBV9; cdr3_aa: CASSTQNTGELFF; cdr3_nt: TGTGCCAGCAGCACCCAGAACACCGGGGAGCTGTTTTTT
j_call: TRBJ1-2; clone_size: -; d_call: TRBD1; cdr3_length: 12; v_call: TRBV7-3; cdr3_aa: CALDRGDYGYTF; cdr3_nt: TGTGCCCTGGACAGGGGAGACTATGGCTACACCTTC
j_call: TRBJ1-2; clone_size: once; d_call: TRBD1; cdr3_length: 13; v_call: TRBV5-6; cdr3_aa: CASSGTGPVGYTF; cdr3_nt: TGTGCCAGCAGCGGGACAGGTCCCGTTGGCTACACCTTC
j_call: TRBJ2-7; clone_size: -; d_call: -; cdr3_length: 12; v_call: TRBV28; cdr3_aa: CASSLYSSEQYF; cdr3_nt: TGTGCCAGCAGTTTATATTCCTCTGAGCAGTACTTC
j_call: TRBJ1-2; clone_size: few; d_call: TRBD1; cdr3_length: 17; v_call: TRBV5-6; cdr3_aa: CATSLRQGEYWDYGYTF; cdr3_nt: TGTGCCACCTCCTTAAGACAGGGGGAATACTGGGACTATGGCTACACCTTC
j_call: TRBJ2-5; clone_size: -; d_call: TRBD1; cdr3_length: 15; v_call: TRBV18; cdr3_aa: CASSPPTGGRETQYF; cdr3_nt: TGTGCCAGCTCACCACCAACAGGGGGCCGGGAGACCCAGTACTTC
j_call: TRBJ2-7; clone_size: medium-sized; d_call: TRBD1; cdr3_length: 13; v_call: TRBV2; cdr3_aa: CASSGQEYYEQYF; cdr3_nt: TGTGCCAGCTCGGGACAGGAGTACTACGAGCAGTACTTC
j_call: TRBJ2-1; clone_size: few; d_call: TRBD1; cdr3_length: 16; v_call: TRBV9; cdr3_aa: CASSVGGRGRFNEQFF; cdr3_nt: TGTGCCAGCAGCGTAGGGGGCAGGGGGCGATTCAATGAGCAGTTCTTC
j_call: TRBJ1-5; clone_size: -; d_call: -; cdr3_length: 15; v_call: TRBV5-6; cdr3_aa: CASSLAPGPNQPQHF; cdr3_nt: TGTGCCAGCAGCTTGGCTCCGGGACCCAATCAGCCCCAGCATTTT
j_call: TRBJ1-4; clone_size: -; d_call: -; cdr3_length: 15; v_call: TRBV15; cdr3_aa: CATSSVVGRLEKLFF; cdr3_nt: TGTGCCACCAGCAGTGTGGTGGGGCGACTTGAAAAACTGTTTTTT
j_call: TRBJ1-1; clone_size: many; d_call: -; cdr3_length: 13; v_call: TRBV19; cdr3_aa: CASGARSGTEAFF; cdr3_nt: TGTGCCAGTGGAGCGCGCTCGGGCACTGAAGCTTTCTTT
j_call: TRBJ2-7; clone_size: -; d_call: -; cdr3_length: 14; v_call: TRBV27; cdr3_aa: CASSPYTDSGEQYF; cdr3_nt: TGTGCCAGCAGTCCGTACACGGACTCTGGGGAGCAGTACTTC
j_call: TRBJ2-7; clone_size: -; d_call: TRBD1; cdr3_length: 14; v_call: TRBV27; cdr3_aa: CASSQWTGAGEQYF; cdr3_nt: TGTGCCAGCAGTCAGTGGACAGGGGCGGGGGAGCAGTACTTC